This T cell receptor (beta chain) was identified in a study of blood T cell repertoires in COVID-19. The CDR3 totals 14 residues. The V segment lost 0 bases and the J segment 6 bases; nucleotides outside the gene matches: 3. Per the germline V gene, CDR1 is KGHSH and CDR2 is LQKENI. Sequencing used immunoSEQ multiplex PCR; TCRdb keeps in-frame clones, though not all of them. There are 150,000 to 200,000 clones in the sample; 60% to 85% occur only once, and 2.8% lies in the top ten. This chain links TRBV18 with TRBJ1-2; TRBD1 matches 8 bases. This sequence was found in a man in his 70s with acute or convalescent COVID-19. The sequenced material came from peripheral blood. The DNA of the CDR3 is TGTGCCAGCTCACCACCTTCAGGGGGCGATGGCTACACCTTC. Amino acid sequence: CASSPPSGGDGYTF. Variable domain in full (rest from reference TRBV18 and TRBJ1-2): NAGVMQNPRHLVRRRGQEARLRCSPMKGHSHVYWYRQLPEEGLKFMVYLQKENIIDESGMPKERFSAEFPKEGPSILRIQQVVRGDSAAYFCASSPPSGGDGYTFGSGTRLTVV.